The 28 T cell receptor beta chains in this list originate from one sample, sequenced in a study of T cells in Graves' hyperthyroidism and ophthalmopathy. Researchers amplified the TCR beta CDR3 regions from RNA transcripts. The primer set for the first-round RT-PCR of the TCR CDR3 was HTBI. In TCRdb, the multiplex PCR reads were re-called with MiXCR into one record per CDR3 protein. The sample includes hundreds of thousands of distinct CDR3 sequences, over 35% of them seen just once. Sequencing was done on a sample of blood. These receptors all come from a man between 18 and 35 years old with Graves' hyperthyroidism.

This clonotype was found many times. This chain connects TRBV9 to TRBJ2-7, with D possibly TRBD1 on 6 matching bases. Germline CDR1 and CDR2: SGDLS and YYNGEE. This CDR3 contains 14 residues. With 0 bases removed from V and 1 base from J, the gap between germline ends came to 8 bases. CDR3 in amino acids: CASSVEDRSYEQYF. The CDR3 DNA follows: TGTGCCAGCAGCGTAGAGGACAGATCCTACGAGCAGTACTTC. The whole variable domain, remainder taken from reference TRBV9 and TRBJ2-7, is DSGVTQTPKHLITATGQRVTLRCSPRSGDLSVYWYQQSLDQGLQFLIQYYNGEERAKGNILERFSAQQFPDLHSELNLSSLELGDSALYFCASSVEDRSYEQYFGPGTRLTVT.

With regard to this clonotype: At one end the junction does not follow the germline gene, possibly because of a read error. The chain combines TRBV10-1 with TRBJ2-2, with a weak D call TRBD2 (5 bases). Looked up from germline, CDR1 is WNHNN and CDR2 is SYGVQD (reference sequence). The CDR3 covers 14 residues. The CDR3 is CASRETPEGGELFF. The CDR3 DNA reads TGTGCCAGCAGAGAAACGCCAGAGGGCGGGGAGCTGTTTTTT.

The V gene is TRBV7-2, the J gene TRBJ2-7; the D gene is possibly TRBD2 (5 bases). CDR1 SGHTA and CDR2 FQGNSA come from the germline V gene. CDR3 size: 17 residues. V dropped 5 bases and J dropped 2 bases, with 22 bases sitting between them. The CDR3 loop reads CASSLGPGYDLPYEQYF. DNA for the CDR3: TGTGCCAGCAGCCTCGGGCCGGGGTACGACTTACCCTACGAGCAGTACTTC.

The CDR3 DNA sequence: TGTGCCAGCAACCCGGACACTTACTCTGGGGCCAACGTCCTGACTTTC. It translates to CASNPDTYSGANVLTF. This rearrangement joins TRBV2 to TRBJ2-6; possibly TRBD1 for D (5 bases). Per germline, CDR1 SNHLY and CDR2 FYNNEI. The V end was cut by 7 bases, the J end by 0 bases, with 13 bases between. The CDR3 length is 16 residues.

This clonotype was observed at least ten times. The chain carries TRBV2 and TRBJ2-2, with 9 bases fitting TRBD1. The CDR3 consists of 14 residues. V was clipped by 4 bases and J by 5 bases; unmatched bases: 2. Germline assignment: CDR1 SNHLY and CDR2 FYNNEI. DNA of the CDR3: TGTGCCAGCAGTGTCGGGACAGGGACCGGGGAGCTGTTTTTT. Protein sequence: CASSVGTGTGELFF. The whole variable domain, filled in from reference TRBV2 and TRBJ2-2, reads EPEVTQTPSHQVTQMGQEVILRCVPISNHLYFYWYRQILGQKVEFLVSFYNNEISEKSEIFDDQFSVERPDGSNFTLKIRSTKLEDSAMYFCASSVGTGTGELFFGEGSRLTVL.

This clonotype was picked up many times. This sequence joins TRBV10-2 and TRBJ1-5; unclear D gene. Trimming pared 7 bases from V and 0 bases from J, leaving 10 bases between. This CDR3 contains 14 residues. Per germline, CDR1 WSHSY and CDR2 SAAADI. The CDR3 region has the DNA TGCGCCAGCACCGACCTATATAGCAATCAGCCCCAGCATTTT. Translation gives CASTDLYSNQPQHF.

This clonotype came up a few times. V is TRBV7-2 and J is TRBJ2-7; a possible D gene is TRBD2 (6 bases). Per germline, CDR1 SGHTA and CDR2 FQGNSA. The CDR3 has 14 residues. V was clipped by 8 bases and J by 0 bases, with 14 bases between them. DNA for the CDR3: TGTGCCAGCCGATCCTCGGGAGCCTCCTACGAGCAGTACTTC. Its protein product is CASRSSGASYEQYF.

In its sample, this clonotype was seen a few times. The gene calls are TRBV12-3 or TRBV12-4 and TRBJ1-5; 7 nucleotides agree with TRBD1. Trimming cost V 2 bases and J 4 bases; bases outside gene matches: 8. The CDR3 spans 16 residues. CDR3 loop: CASSLSTGAGNQPQHF. CDR3 in DNA: TGTGCCAGCAGTTTAAGCACAGGGGCAGGGAATCAGCCCCAGCATTTT.

This clonotype was picked up many times. The J gene is TRBJ1-6, the V gene TRBV20-1; D perhaps matches TRBD1 (5 bases). V was shortened by 0 bases and J by 4 bases, with 7 bases between the two germline ends. This CDR3 spans 14 amino acids. Germline loops: CDR1 DFQATT, CDR2 SNEGSKA (reference sequence). The CDR3 sequence is CSARDRGYNSPLHF. CDR3 nucleotide sequence: TGCAGTGCTAGAGATCGGGGGTATAATTCACCCCTCCACTTT.

This clonotype has a count of ten or more. The chain employs TRBV20-1 and TRBJ2-5, with a possible D match to TRBD1 (6 bases). The CDR3 totals 14 residues. Per germline, CDR1 DFQATT and CDR2 SNEGSKA (reference sequence). V was pared by 3 bases and J by 5 bases, with 16 bases between. DNA for the CDR3: TGCAGTGCTAGGGGAACAGGGTCTCAGGAGACCCAGTACTTC. Protein: CSARGTGSQETQYF.

This clonotype was seen ten or more times. The CDR3 loop reads CASSLWTGGDGYGYTF. CDR3 bases: TGCGCCAGCAGCTTGTGGACAGGGGGCGACGGCTATGGCTACACCTTC. This sequence joins TRBV5-1 and TRBJ1-2, with TRBD1 identical over 11 bases. Germline CDR1 SGHRS, CDR2 YFSETQ. The CDR3 is 16 amino acids. Trimming at V came to 1 base and at J to 4 bases, leaving 6 bases not matched to a gene.

The chain recombines TRBV29-1 with TRBJ1-2; D is unclear. This CDR3 comprises 13 residues. V was trimmed by 8 bases and J by 1 base, leaving 14 bases between them. In germline, CDR1 is SQVTM, CDR2 ANQGSEA. In DNA form, the CDR3 reads TGCAGCTTGGAGGCAGGAGTTAACTATGGCTACACCTTC. This gives the protein CSLEAGVNYGYTF.

This clonotype was counted a few times. The chain recombines TRBV20-1 with TRBJ2-5; D might be TRBD1 (5 bases). From germline, CDR1 is DFQATT and CDR2 SNEGSKA (reference sequence). The CDR3 is 14 residues long. This CDR3 reads CRVWGSFGQETQYF. The DNA for the CDR3 is TGCAGAGTTTGGGGCTCGTTCGGCCAAGAGACCCAGTACTTC.

This clonotype was counted ten times or more. The J gene is TRBJ2-5, the V gene TRBV2; D is unresolved. CDR3 size: 15 residues. V was clipped by 5 bases and J by 1 base, with 14 bases between them. Germline assignment: CDR1 SNHLY and CDR2 FYNNEI. CDR3 region: CASSLDGASQETQYF. The CDR3 DNA follows: TGTGCCAGCAGTCTAGACGGTGCCTCCCAAGAGACCCAGTACTTC.

The gene calls are TRBV13 and TRBJ2-7, with a weak D call TRBD2 (6 bases). This CDR3 has 14 amino acids. Trimming removed 5 bases from V and 5 bases from J, with 16 bases in between. Per the germline V gene, CDR1 is PRHDT and CDR2 is FYEKMQ (reference sequence). This CDR3 is CASSPGLRRDEQYF. The CDR3 region has the DNA TGTGCCAGCAGCCCGGGACTCCGGCGGGACGAGCAGTACTTC.

The CDR3 region has the DNA TGTGCCAGCAAGCGGACAGGGACTGACACTGAAGCTTTCTTT. Its translation is CASKRTGTDTEAFF. The rearrangement links TRBV25-1 to TRBJ1-1, with 8 bases fitting TRBD1. The J segment lost 3 bases and the V segment lost 7 bases, leaving 7 bases of the junction unmatched. This CDR3 has 14 residues. Germline V CDR1 and CDR2: MGHDK, SYGVNS.

This clonotype has ten or more counts. The chain uses TRBV19 and TRBJ1-5; 9 positions match TRBD1. This CDR3 spans 13 amino acids. In germline, CDR1 is LNHDA, CDR2 SQIVND (reference sequence). The ends lost 11 bases at V and 4 bases at J; junction bases unmatched: 6. CDR3 loop: CAGSGTGNQPQHF. The CDR3 nucleotides are TGTGCCGGTTCCGGGACAGGGAATCAGCCCCAGCATTTT.

The chain joins TRBV5-1 to TRBJ1-4; TRBD1 is a possible D gene (6 bases). Per germline, CDR1 SGHRS and CDR2 YFSETQ. V was shortened by 0 bases and J by 5 bases, with 17 bases between the two germline ends. This CDR3 region has 17 residues. This chain's CDR3 is CASSLGYRAGGNEKLFF. Here the CDR3 DNA reads TGCGCCAGCAGCTTGGGGTACAGGGCTGGAGGAAATGAAAAACTGTTTTTT.

The chain uses TRBV10-3 and TRBJ1-2; D possibly corresponds to TRBD1 (5 bases). This CDR3 contains 13 residues. Trimming shortened V by 4 bases and J by 8 bases, and 14 bases separated the two germline ends. Germline CDR1 and CDR2: ENHRY and SYGVKD. CDR3 sequence (DNA): TGTGCCATCAGTGTTGGCGAGGGGACCGGCTACACCTTC. This encodes CAISVGEGTGYTF.

This clonotype occurred many times. The chain recombines TRBV29-1 with TRBJ2-5; D remains unclear. The germline V and J ends were trimmed by 1 base and 5 bases, with 8 bases remaining between them. CDR1 is SQVTM, CDR2 ANQGSEA, per germline. The CDR3 is made up of 12 amino acids. The chain's CDR3 is CSVEGVGETQYF. CDR3 coding DNA: TGCAGCGTTGAAGGGGTGGGGGAGACCCAGTACTTC.

This clonotype was recorded at least ten times. The V gene is TRBV7-2, the J gene TRBJ1-2; 7 bases are a match to TRBD1. This CDR3 comprises 15 residues. V dropped 5 bases and J dropped 3; count of bases not matched to a gene: 9. The germline V gene has CDR1 SGHTA and CDR2 FQGNSA. The CDR3 coding sequence is TGTGCCAGCAGCGCCCGACAGGGCGATTACTATGGCTACACCTTC. Protein: CASSARQGDYYGYTF.

On this clonotype: This sequence may be a read error, since a much larger clone differs from it by one base. The rearrangement uses TRBV11-1 and TRBJ1-2, with a possible D match to TRBD1 (5 bases). The CDR3 sequence is 17 residues long. Per germline, CDR1 SGHAT and CDR2 FQDESV (reference sequence). The CDR3 DNA follows: TGTGCCAGCAGCTCTGTGACCTCGACAGCCGATGGCTATTGCTACACCTTC. As protein: CASSSVTSTADGYCYTF.

The V and J genes are TRBV20-1 and TRBJ1-5; D is ambiguous. V was cut by 4 bases and J by 5 bases, with 12 bases left in between. The CDR3 has 13 residues. CDR1 DFQATT and CDR2 SNEGSKA come from the germline V gene (reference sequence). Here the CDR3 reads CSAKTGPDQPQHF. The CDR3 DNA reads as TGCAGTGCTAAGACCGGGCCGGATCAGCCCCAGCATTTT.

J is TRBJ1-1 and V is TRBV7-1; D is unresolved. TRBV7-1 is noted as an ORF with a role that remains uncertain. This CDR3 has 13 residues. V was cut by 5 bases and J by 8 bases, with 15 bases left in between. This chain's CDR3 is CASSPSGGPEAFF. The CDR3 DNA is TGTGCCAGCAGCCCCTCGGGAGGGCCAGAAGCTTTCTTT.

The chain has TRBV29-1 and TRBJ2-7; D may be TRBD1 (6 bases). From germline, CDR1 is SQVTM and CDR2 ANQGSEA. Trimming removed 3 bases from V and 2 bases from J, with 8 bases in between. CDR3 size: 12 residues. CDR3 coding DNA: TGCAGCGTTGACGGGACAACCTACGAGCAGTACTTC. Protein sequence: CSVDGTTYEQYF.

A remark on this clonotype: A read error may be the cause here, since a much bigger clone is one base away. CDR3 region: CSVGGTGSTYEQYF. CDR3 nucleotide sequence: TGCAGCGTTGGGGGGACAGGTTCAACCTACGAGCAGTACTTC. The chain links TRBV29-1 to TRBJ2-6; the match to TRBD1 covers 8 bases. Judging by the DNA end, TRBJ2-7 fits better; the J call may be wrong. The CDR3 is 14 residues long. The germline V gene encodes CDR1 SQVTM and CDR2 ANQGSEA.

This clonotype was counted only a few times. The chain joins TRBV5-1 to TRBJ1-1; TRBD1 aligns across 11 bases. V dropped 3 bases and J dropped 13; count of bases not matched to a gene: 14. Germline CDR1 and CDR2: SGHRS and YFSETQ. This CDR3 spans 15 amino acids. In DNA form, the CDR3 reads TGCGCCAGCAGCTCAACAGGGACAGGGGGTATCGGGGGTTTCTTT. It encodes CASSSTGTGGIGGFF.

This clonotype was recorded many times. The rearrangement joins TRBV7-8 to TRBJ2-6; no reliable D call. Trimming removed 5 bases at V and 0 bases at J, with 8 bases between. The V gene's germline CDR1 is SGHVS and CDR2 FQNEAQ. The CDR3 is 15 residues long. In nucleotides, the CDR3 is TGTGCCAGCAGCCAAGACGGCTCTGGGGCCAACGTCCTGACTTTC. Its protein product is CASSQDGSGANVLTF. The complete variable domain, with remaining parts taken from reference TRBV7-8 and TRBJ2-6, reads GAGVSQSPRYKVAKRGQDVALRCDPISGHVSLFWYQQALGQGPEFLTYFQNEAQLDKSGLPSDRFFAERPEGSVSTLKIQRTQQEDSAVYLCASSQDGSGANVLTFGAGSRLTVL.